This is a list of T cell receptor beta chains from one sample in a study of T-cell reconstitution after alpha-beta-depleted transplantation in children. TCRdb processed the PCR reads anew with MiXCR; each CDR3 protein has one entry. The sample consists of approximately 500,000 distinct CDR3 sequences, 10% of them appearing once. The material sequenced was PBMCs, taken before TCRalphabeta/CD19-depleted stem cell transplant. These receptors were collected from a child aged 2 to 9 with inherited bone marrow failure, due to receive a stem cell transplant. CDR3s include the opening cysteine and the closing phenylalanine or tryptophan. The D gene is left open where the match is weak. The size of a clone is reported for some rows only, either as once, few or many, or as a class for expanded clones.

cdr3_aa	cdr3_nt	j_call	cdr3_length	clone_size	v_call	d_call
CASRIPLNTEAFF	TGTGCCAGCAGAATCCCACTGAACACTGAAGCTTTCTTT	TRBJ1-1	13	few	TRBV11-2	NA
CASSPGGGSRELFF	TGCGCCAGCAGCCCGGGGGGCGGGAGTAGGGAGCTGTTTTTT	TRBJ2-2	14	few	TRBV4-3	NA
CATKLGLAGGEQYF	TGTGCCACCAAACTCGGACTAGCGGGAGGCGAGCAGTACTTC	TRBJ2-7	14	many	TRBV15	TRBD2
CASSKSSKVNTEAFF	TGTGCCAGCAGCAAATCGTCCAAGGTGAACACTGAAGCTTTCTTT	TRBJ1-1	15	many	TRBV12-3/TRBV12-4	NA
CASGPAGGPAQYF	TGCGCCAGCGGACCAGCGGGAGGGCCCGCGCAGTACTTC	TRBJ2-7	13	many	TRBV10-1	TRBD2
CASSFSSGRINEQFF	TGTGCCAGCAGCTTTTCTAGCGGGAGAATCAATGAGCAGTTCTTC	TRBJ2-1	15	many	TRBV5-6	TRBD2
CSVELASRTDTQYF	TGCAGCGTTGAACTAGCGAGTCGCACAGATACGCAGTATTTT	TRBJ2-3	14	few	TRBV29-1	NA
CATDPRAGGENEQFF	TGTGCCACTGATCCACGAGCGGGAGGGGAGAATGAGCAGTTCTTC	TRBJ2-1	15	few	TRBV19	TRBD2
CASSLARPTSSYNEQFF	TGTGCCAGCAGCTTAGCGCGTCCGACGAGCTCCTACAATGAGCAGTTCTTC	TRBJ2-1	17	few	TRBV7-8	NA
CASIPLTQTRCGQPQHF	TGTGCCAGCATACCGCTCACACAGACCCGCTGTGGTCAGCCCCAGCATTTT	TRBJ1-5	17	NA	TRBV6-8	NA
CASRQGGDGYTF	TGCGCCAGCAGGCAAGGGGGCGATGGCTACACCTTC	TRBJ1-2	12	many	TRBV10-2	TRBD1
CASSPPRWDRGLHEQFF	TGTGCCAGCAGTCCCCCGCGATGGGACAGGGGGCTCCATGAGCAGTTCTTC	TRBJ2-1	17	few	TRBV28	TRBD1
CASRLGIERTDTQYF	TGTGCCAGCAGGTTGGGCATAGAACGCACAGATACGCAGTATTTT	TRBJ2-3	15	many	TRBV5-6	NA
CASSRLAGGTEQYF	TGTGCCAGCAGTAGACTAGCGGGAGGGACAGAGCAGTACTTC	TRBJ2-7	14	many	TRBV25-1	TRBD2
CASSFWGARGGYTF	TGTGCCAGCAGTTTCTGGGGGGCGCGCGGAGGCTACACCTTC	TRBJ1-2	14	many	TRBV12-3/TRBV12-4	NA
CASRPDRPNEKLFF	TGTGCCAGCAGGCCAGACAGACCCAATGAAAAACTGTTTTTT	TRBJ1-4	14	many	TRBV28	NA
CAISFGLELAGTRPTYNEQFF	TGTGCCATCAGTTTCGGGTTGGAACTAGCGGGGACTAGACCAACCTACAATGAGCAGTTCTTC	TRBJ2-1	21	few	TRBV10-3	TRBD2
CASSGQANGYGYTF	TGCGCCAGCAGCGGACAGGCTAACGGCTATGGCTACACCTTC	TRBJ1-2	14	NA	TRBV4-1	TRBD1
CASSLVPIGQFF	TGTGCCAGCAGCTTAGTGCCAATCGGGCAGTTCTTC	TRBJ2-1	12	NA	TRBV7-9	NA
CASSGQGSNDEQFF	TGTGCCAGCAGTGGACAGGGATCGAACGATGAGCAGTTCTTC	TRBJ2-1	14	many	TRBV6-1	TRBD1
CASSGRYNQPQHF	TGTGCCAGCTCTGGACGCTACAATCAGCCCCAGCATTTT	TRBJ1-5	13	NA	TRBV12-3/TRBV12-4	NA
CASSSQREPYNEQFF	TGTGCCAGCAGTTCCCAGCGGGAGCCCTACAATGAGCAGTTCTTC	TRBJ2-1	15	many	TRBV27	TRBD2
CAISSGLAGNEQFF	TGTGCCATCAGTTCAGGCCTAGCAGGCAATGAGCAGTTCTTC	TRBJ2-1	14	many	TRBV10-3	NA
CAITTTALAGVQFF	TGTGCCATCACCACAACCGCGCTAGCGGGAGTGCAGTTCTTC	TRBJ2-1	14	many	TRBV10-3	TRBD2
CATSRESEGPNGYTF	TGTGCCACCAGCAGAGAGTCAGAAGGTCCTAACGGCTACACCTTC	TRBJ1-2	15	many	TRBV15	NA
CASSTTLVTQYF	TGTGCCAGCAGCACTACCTTGGTAACGCAGTATTTT	TRBJ2-3	12	many	TRBV7-8	NA
CASSLAEGESLLRANVLTF	NA	TRBJ2-6	19	NA	TRBV11-1	NA
CAWSGAGGGYEQFF	TGTGCCTGGTCGGGGGCGGGAGGAGGGTATGAGCAGTTCTTC	TRBJ2-1	14	many	TRBV30	TRBD2
CASSPPNQGHGYTF	TGTGCCAGCTCACCACCGAATCAGGGGCATGGCTACACCTTC	TRBJ1-2	14	few	TRBV18	NA
CASSSRGGAGTQYF	TGTGCCAGCAGTTCCAGAGGGGGCGCGGGGACCCAGTACTTC	TRBJ2-5	14	NA	TRBV12-3/TRBV12-4	TRBD1
CASSLRTANSGANVLTF	TGTGCCAGCAGCCTCCGGACAGCAAACTCTGGGGCCAACGTCCTGACTTTC	TRBJ2-6	17	many	TRBV7-2	NA
CASSQLLEGTYNEQFF	TGCGCCAGCAGCCAATTACTGGAGGGCACCTACAATGAGCAGTTCTTC	TRBJ2-1	16	many	TRBV4-1	NA
CASSPSPIRQSTDTQYF	TGTGCCAGCAGTCCGAGCCCGATTCGACAGAGCACAGATACGCAGTATTTT	TRBJ2-3	17	many	TRBV7-9	NA
CASSYRTSGLGQFF	TGTGCCAGCAGTTACCGGACTAGCGGCTTGGGGCAGTTCTTC	TRBJ2-1	14	many	TRBV6-2/TRBV6-3	TRBD2
CASSFRPSGLAGSRNNEQFF	TGTGCCAGCAGTTTCCGCCCTAGCGGACTAGCGGGATCTAGGAACAATGAGCAGTTCTTC	TRBJ2-1	20	many	TRBV12-3/TRBV12-4	TRBD2
CASSSPGADPLDTQYF	TGTGCCAGCAGCTCGCCGGGGGCGGACCCTTTGGATACGCAGTATTTT	TRBJ2-3	16	few	TRBV7-2	NA
CASSLGSLFEQFF	TGCGCCAGCAGCTTGGGATCGCTATTTGAGCAGTTCTTC	TRBJ2-1	13	many	TRBV5-1	NA
CASSQPGTEETQYF	TGTGCCAGCAGCCAACCCGGGACAGAAGAGACCCAGTACTTC	TRBJ2-5	14	few	TRBV7-6	TRBD1
CASSQGFSGRDYEQYF	TGCGCCAGCAGCCAAGGCTTTAGCGGGAGGGACTACGAGCAGTACTTC	TRBJ2-7	16	few	TRBV4-1	TRBD2
CASSLGGSSDTQYF	TGTGCCAGCAGCTTGGGCGGGAGCTCAGATACGCAGTATTTT	TRBJ2-3	14	few	TRBV5-4	TRBD2
CASSQQGNTEAFF	TGTGCCAGCAGCCAACAGGGGAACACTGAAGCTTTCTTT	TRBJ1-1	13	many	TRBV12-3/TRBV12-4	NA
CASSYSRTSYDYEQYF	TGTGCCAGCAGTTACTCGAGAACTAGCTACGACTACGAGCAGTACTTC	TRBJ2-7	16	many	TRBV6-5	NA
CATSDFGTTGELFF	TGTGCCACCAGTGATTTTGGAACGACCGGGGAGCTGTTTTTT	TRBJ2-2	14	few	TRBV24-1	NA
CSVNRNTGELFF	TGCAGCGTTAATCGGAACACCGGGGAGCTGTTTTTT	TRBJ2-2	12	few	TRBV29-1	NA
CASSLAGGRGDTIYF	TGTGCCAGCAGTTTAGCTGGGGGAAGAGGGGACACCATATATTTT	TRBJ1-3	15	NA	TRBV12-3/TRBV12-4	NA
CASTRRRTDEETQYF	TGTGCCAGCACCCGAAGACGGACGGACGAAGAGACCCAGTACTTC	TRBJ2-5	15	many	TRBV27	NA
CASSQDEGTKFNEQFF	TGCGCCAGCAGCCAAGATGAGGGGACTAAATTTAATGAGCAGTTCTTC	TRBJ2-1	16	few	TRBV4-3	TRBD2